This paragraph covers one T cell receptor beta chain sequence. V was pared by 4 bases and J by 1 base, with 8 bases between. Germline V gene data show CDR1 as SGHTA and CDR2 as FQGNSA. This CDR3 has 14 residues. Clones were read by immunoSEQ multiplex PCR, and TCRdb kept only the in-frame ones, dropping some. The sample shows about 2.4 million clones, approximately 93% of them seen only once. This entry is derived from a study of shared clonotypes between healthy human individuals. Sequencing was performed on naive CD4+ T cells from PBMCs. The subset was: CD45RA+ positively selected. The gene calls are TRBV7-2 and TRBJ1-5, with D unresolved. This receptor was identified in a young man in good health. Some clones in this sample may be carry-over from other donors' samples. CDR3 amino acids: CASSSVDSNQPQHF. CDR3 sequence (DNA): TGTGCCAGCAGCTCGGTGGACAGCAATCAGCCCCAGCATTTT.